This T cell receptor (beta chain) was identified during a study of shared clonotypes between healthy human individuals. Repertoires were generated with immunoSEQ multiplex PCR, while TCRdb's copy carries only in-frame clones and drops some. The sample has hundreds of thousands of clones, 77% seen once. The sample consisted of PBMCs. The sequence was obtained from a woman in her thirties or forties in good health. Some clones in this sample may be carry-over from other donors' samples.

The CDR3 reads CASSVGPLAGDPNTGELFF. In DNA, the CDR3 is TGTGCCAGCAGCGTAGGACCCTTAGCGGGAGACCCGAACACCGGGGAGCTGTTTTTT. The J gene is TRBJ2-2, the V gene TRBV9; 9 bases are a match to TRBD2. Losses at the gene ends were 0 bases for V and 0 bases for J; bases not matched to a gene: 9. The CDR3 length is 19 residues. Germline V lookup: CDR1 SGDLS, CDR2 YYNGEE.